These T cell receptor beta chains were read from a single sample in a study of cytomegalovirus exposure and HLA in healthy donors. Clones were read by immunoSEQ multiplex PCR, and TCRdb kept only the in-frame ones, dropping some. Found here are about 130,000 clones, approximately 82% of them singletons; the top ten hold 30%. Material: PBMCs. These receptors were taken from a man aged 25-45 years in good health and CMV-seropositive. CDR3s include the opening cysteine and the closing phenylalanine or tryptophan. Fields, in order: CDR3 length, D gene, clone size, V gene, J gene, CDR3 protein, CDR3 DNA. The D gene is left open where the match is weak. Where a row states a size, it is once, few, many or the class of an expanded clone; other rows omit it.

15,TRBD1,.,TRBV7-2,TRBJ1-5,CASSFVGQGYQPQHF,TGTGCCAGCAGCTTCGTGGGACAGGGGTATCAGCCCCAGCATTTT
15,.,.,TRBV5-1,TRBJ2-4,CASSSGREGKNIQYF,TGCGCCAGCAGCTCGGGAAGGGAAGGCAAAAACATTCAGTACTTC
15,.,.,TRBV7-3,TRBJ2-2,CASSYGQGEDGELFF,TGTGCCAGCAGCTACGGCCAGGGGGAGGACGGGGAGCTGTTTTTT
14,.,.,TRBV5-1,TRBJ1-1,CASSALGGVTEAFF,TGCGCCAGCAGCGCCTTAGGAGGGGTTACTGAAGCTTTCTTT
16,.,.,TRBV2,TRBJ1-4,CASTEEGVRTNEKLFF,TGTGCCAGCACCGAAGAGGGGGTCAGGACTAATGAAAAACTGTTTTTT
14,.,.,TRBV2,TRBJ2-5,CASSLEAGQETQYF,TGTGCCAGCAGCCTGGAGGCGGGCCAAGAGACCCAGTACTTC
14,.,.,TRBV7-2,TRBJ2-7,CASSVTVVRSEQYF,TGTGCCAGCAGCGTAACGGTAGTAAGGAGCGAGCAGTACTTC
11,.,few,TRBV15,TRBJ1-4,CATSRGGQLSF,TGTGCCACCAGCAGAGGAGGACAGCTCTCGTTT
15,.,.,TRBV10-1,TRBJ2-1,CASSESPGDNNEQFF,TGCGCCAGCAGTGAGTCCCCAGGGGATAACAATGAGCAGTTCTTC
16,TRBD1,once,TRBV19,TRBJ2-1,CASSALQGAKNNEQFF,TGTGCCAGTAGTGCACTACAGGGGGCGAAGAACAATGAGCAGTTCTTC
17,TRBD1,.,TRBV29-1,TRBJ1-2,CSVEDPPGTGGTYGYTF,TGCAGCGTTGAAGATCCTCCGGGAACAGGGGGTACCTATGGCTACACCTTC
18,.,.,TRBV6-1,TRBJ2-1,CASSDPKEAARSYNEQFF,TGTGCCAGCAGTGATCCCAAGGAGGCCGCCCGCTCCTACAATGAGCAGTTCTTC
15,.,.,TRBV5-1,TRBJ1-5,CASSLGDTGNQPQHF,TGCGCCAGCAGCTTGGGGGACACTGGCAATCAGCCCCAGCATTTT
14,TRBD1,.,TRBV15,TRBJ2-7,CATSVRDRDYEQYF,TGTGCCACCAGCGTTAGGGACAGGGACTACGAGCAGTACTTC
14,.,.,TRBV9,TRBJ2-5,CASSVIGIGETQYF,TGTGCCAGCAGCGTAATAGGTATCGGGGAGACCCAGTACTTC
14,TRBD1,many,TRBV7-2,TRBJ1-1,CASSYGTGRTEAFF,TGTGCCAGCAGCTACGGGACAGGGAGGACTGAAGCTTTCTTT
16,.,once,TRBV4-1,TRBJ2-3,CASSQETGTASDTQYF,TGCGCCAGCAGCCAAGAAACAGGGACGGCCTCCGATACGCAGTATTTT
16,.,.,TRBV2,TRBJ1-1,CASRFEAGPGNTEAFF,TGTGCCAGCCGGTTTGAGGCGGGCCCTGGGAACACTGAAGCTTTCTTT
14,.,few,TRBV9,TRBJ2-7,CASSVEAASYEQYF,TGTGCCAGCAGCGTAGAGGCGGCCTCCTACGAGCAGTACTTC
15,TRBD1,.,TRBV5-5,TRBJ1-2,CASSLYGDSNYGYTF,TGTGCCAGCAGCTTGTATGGGGACAGCAACTATGGCTACACCTTC
13,TRBD2,.,TRBV18,TRBJ2-3,CASALAGTDTQYF,TGTGCCAGCGCACTAGCGGGCACAGATACGCAGTATTTT
13,.,.,TRBV7-2,TRBJ2-3,CASTPQADPREYF,TGTGCCAGCACCCCCCAGGCCGACCCGAGGGAGTATTTT
13,TRBD1,.,TRBV6-1,TRBJ1-4,CASKGQLPEKLFF,TGTGCCAGCAAGGGACAGCTCCCTGAAAAACTGTTTTTT
15,.,.,TRBV29-1,TRBJ1-2,CSVEEPGSGGYGYTF,TGCAGCGTTGAAGAACCAGGGTCCGGGGGCTATGGCTACACCTTC
14,TRBD1,few,TRBV7-9,TRBJ1-2,CASSPVDRVYGYTF,TGTGCCAGCAGCCCCGTCGACAGGGTGTATGGCTACACCTTC
14,.,.,TRBV7-9,TRBJ2-7,CASSSGQRTYEQYF,TGTGCCAGCAGCTCAGGACAGCGAACCTACGAGCAGTACTTC
15,.,.,TRBV2,TRBJ1-2,CASSLRGGPPGGYTF,TGTGCCAGCAGCCTACGGGGGGGGCCCCCTGGGGGCTACACCTTC
18,TRBD1,.,TRBV7-9,TRBJ1-1,CASSPGQGLGPMNTEAFF,TGTGCCAGCAGCCCAGGACAGGGTTTGGGGCCCATGAACACTGAAGCTTTCTTT
14,.,.,TRBV10-3,TRBJ1-2,CAISELGREDGYTF,TGTGCCATCAGTGAGCTAGGCAGGGAGGATGGCTACACCTTC
13,.,.,TRBV6-6,TRBJ2-7,CASSLDTAYEQYF,TGTGCCAGCAGTCTGGATACAGCCTACGAGCAGTACTTC
18,TRBD2,once,TRBV9,TRBJ2-6,CASTRTSGSGSGANVLTF,TGTGCCAGCACTAGGACTAGCGGGAGTGGCTCTGGGGCCAACGTCCTGACTTTC
16,.,.,TRBV2,TRBJ1-2,CASRKGGGGALDGYTF,TGTGCCAGCAGAAAAGGAGGGGGGGGCGCGCTTGATGGCTACACCTTC
11,TRBD1,.,TRBV30,TRBJ2-7,CAGQGSYEQYF,TGTGCCGGACAGGGATCCTACGAGCAGTACTTC
16,TRBD1,.,TRBV13,TRBJ2-2,CASSRPGQGGTGELFF,TGTGCCAGCAGCCGTCCCGGACAGGGGGGAACCGGGGAGCTGTTTTTT
14,TRBD1,.,TRBV12-5,TRBJ2-7,CASATQGAAYEQYF,TGTGCTAGTGCCACACAGGGGGCCGCCTACGAGCAGTACTTC
14,TRBD2,.,TRBV5-1,TRBJ2-7,CASSLERGGREQYF,TGCGCCAGCAGCTTGGAGCGGGGGGGCCGCGAGCAGTACTTC
14,.,.,TRBV2,TRBJ1-2,CASRDDRFNYGYTF,TGTGCCAGCCGAGACGACAGATTTAACTATGGCTACACCTTC
15,TRBD2,.,TRBV7-2,TRBJ2-1,CASSPGTSPYNEQFF,TGTGCCAGCAGCCCTGGGACTAGCCCTTACAATGAGCAGTTCTTC
15,TRBD2,.,TRBV7-7,TRBJ2-3,CASSPTSGGRDTQYF,TGTGCCAGCAGCCCCACTAGCGGGGGGAGAGATACGCAGTATTTT
14,TRBD1,.,TRBV25-1,TRBJ1-5,CASSEQGAAQPQHF,TGTGCCAGCAGTGAACAGGGGGCTGCACAGCCCCAGCATTTT
14,.,.,TRBV5-1,TRBJ1-1,CASSLAREATEAFF,TGCGCCAGCAGCTTGGCCAGGGAGGCCACTGAAGCTTTCTTT
15,.,.,TRBV7-9,TRBJ2-3,CATQAQGDGTDTQYF,TGTGCCACCCAGGCCCAAGGCGACGGCACAGATACGCAGTATTTT